These 16 T cell receptor beta chains share one sample of origin, sequenced in a study of tissue T cells after allogeneic stem cell transplantation. Indicated time point: mouse harvest day 7 after allogeneic transplant. Mouse grafts combined 10^7 T-cell-depleted bone marrow cells with 10^6 splenic CD5+ T cells. Sequencing used immunoSEQ multiplex PCR; TCRdb keeps in-frame clones, though not all of them. The sample has around 2,000 clones, roughly 55% seen once; the top ten hold roughly 18%. The sample comprised liver tissue. The receptors were gathered from a female BALB/c mouse given C57BL/6 T cells with graft-versus-host disease after an allogeneic hematopoietic cell transplant.

The table lists this clone with a few counts. The genes are named according to mouse. Coverage ceases 1 residue before the CDR3 finishes, and the germline J gene fills in the end. The chain employs TRBV23 and TRBJ2-7; the D segment call TRBD1 is taken from the table without a DNA check. Germline lookup yields CDR1 KGHTA and CDR2 FQNQQP. This CDR3 region has 12 residues. Incomplete CDR3 DNA: TGCTCCAGCAGTGAACAGGGTTATGAACAGTAC. It specifies CSSSEQGYEQY. The complete CDR3 reads CSSSEQGYEQYF.

This clone was seen only once. Gene and germline names: mouse. The missing CDR3 end, 1 residue past where the read stops, is filled in from the germline J gene. This chain uses TRBV31 with TRBJ2-5; TRBD2 aligns across 10 bases. Unmatched junction bases numbered 1, after V lost 5 bases and J lost 5 bases. Germline CDR1 GKSSPN, CDR2 SITVG. This CDR3 region has 12 residues. CDR3 sequence: CAWGTGADTQYF. The DNA read from the CDR3 is TGTGCCTGGGGGACTGGGGCAGACACCCAGTAC.

This clone was seen more than once but under ten times. Mouse germline and gene names are used. The read ends 1 residue early relative to the CDR3; the germline J gene fills the gap. This rearrangement joins TRBV3 to TRBJ1-2; 10 nucleotides match TRBD1. This CDR3 has 13 amino acids. V was clipped by 6 bases and J by 3 bases; unmatched bases: 1. Germline assignment: CDR1 SNHLY and CDR2 FYNGKV (reference sequence). The CDR3 protein is CASSGQGDSDYTF. CDR3 DNA (partial): TGTGCCAGCAGTGGACAGGGGGACTCCGACTACACC.

As to this clone: Gene names follow the mouse nomenclature. The read finishes 1 residue shy of the CDR3 end, and the germline J gene is used to complete it. J is TRBJ2-7 and V is TRBV15; 11 positions match TRBD1. After removal of 5 bases from V and 7 bases from J, the junction contained 4 bases not matched to a gene. Germline lookup yields CDR1 SGHND and CDR2 FRSKSL. The CDR3 totals 13 residues. The CDR3 spells CASSRTGGREQYF. CDR3 DNA, as far as it was read: TGTGCCAGCAGTCGGACAGGGGGCCGGGAACAGTAC.

In the case of this clone: The genes and germline here are from mouse. CDR3 residues: CASSLGLGGTRGQNTLYF. Partial CDR3 DNA: TGTGCCAGCTCTCTCGGACTGGGGGGGACGAGAGGTCAAAACACCTTGTAC. This chain joins TRBV12-2 and TRBJ2-4; 12 bases fit TRBD2. The CDR3 end lies 1 residue beyond the end of the read and is filled in from the germline J gene. There are 18 residues in the CDR3. V lost 0 bases, J lost 1 base, and 7 bases stayed unmatched. Per the germline V gene, CDR1 is SGHLS and CDR2 is HYDKME.

Comments on this clone: Any gene name here is a mouse gene name. CDR3 bases read: TGTGCCAGCACGGCTGGGGGGGCGGGGTATGAACAGTAC. Its protein is CASTAGGAGYEQY. The full CDR3 protein reads CASTAGGAGYEQYF. This chain links TRBV19 with TRBJ2-7; 10 positions agree with TRBD2. Read coverage stops 1 residue before the CDR3 terminus; the germline J gene supplies the remainder. This CDR3 region has 14 residues. The V segment lost 6 bases and the J segment 4 bases; nucleotides outside the gene matches: 7. Germline lookup yields CDR1 FNHDT and CDR2 SITEND (reference sequence).

Comment on this clone: Genes and germline come from the mouse. The CDR3 bases that were read are TGTGCCAGCAGTCACTGGGGGGGGGCAAACACCGGGCAGCTCTAC. Translation: CASSHWGGANTGQLY. The full CDR3 is CASSHWGGANTGQLYF. The rearrangement uses TRBV13-3 and TRBJ2-2, with 10 positions matching TRBD2. The read terminates 1 residue before the CDR3 end, so the remaining end is supplied by the germline J gene. V lost 4 bases to trimming and J lost 0 bases; unmatched junction nucleotides: 3. This CDR3 region has 16 residues. CDR1 is NNHDY and CDR2 is SYVADS in the germline V gene.

As for this clone: The germline and genes are mouse ones. Read sequence stops 1 residue before the CDR3 end, and the germline J gene provides the missing end. The chain carries TRBV1 and TRBJ2-7; 7 bases map to TRBD2. This CDR3 region has 12 residues. V lost 6 bases, J lost 1 base, and 0 bases stayed unmatched. Germline V CDR1 and CDR2: NSQYPW, LRSPGD (reference sequence). CDR3 bases read: TGCACCTGCAGGGACTGGTCCTATGAACAGTAC. Its translation: CTCRDWSYEQY. The CDR3 reads in full as CTCRDWSYEQYF.

Details on this clone: Gene names follow the mouse nomenclature. The read falls 1 residue short of the CDR3 end, and the missing part is taken from the germline J gene. This chain links TRBV26 with TRBJ1-2; unclear D gene. With 4 bases removed from V and 5 bases from J, the gap between germline ends came to 5 bases. CDR1 and CDR2 from the germline V gene are KGHPV and FQNQEV (reference sequence). The CDR3 extends over 11 amino acids. The CDR3 here is CASSQGSDYTF. CDR3 bases read: TGTGCCAGCAGTCAGGGATCCGACTACACC.

In regard to this clone: All gene names here are mouse names. The read stops 1 residue short of the end of the CDR3; the missing end is completed from the germline J gene. The chain employs TRBV13-2 and TRBJ2-7, with 7 positions matching TRBD2. From germline, CDR1 is NNHNN and CDR2 SYGAGS (reference sequence). V trimming: 0 bases; J trimming: 3 bases; junction bases outside the gene matches: 0. CDR3 length equals 13 residues. CDR3 residues: CASGDGGGYEQYF. CDR3 DNA (partial): TGTGCCAGCGGTGATGGGGGGGGCTATGAACAGTAC.

Concerning this clone itself: Gene names follow the mouse nomenclature. The sequenced part of the CDR3 DNA is TGTGCCTGGAGTCACGGGACTGGGGGTTATGAACAGTAC. Protein product: CAWSHGTGGYEQY. The CDR3 as a whole reads CAWSHGTGGYEQYF. This sequence joins TRBV31 and TRBJ2-7, with 11 nucleotides matching TRBD2. The sequenced fragment ends 1 residue before the CDR3 boundary, so the rest is inferred from the germline J gene. V trimming: 1 base; J trimming: 4 bases; junction bases outside the gene matches: 3. This CDR3 has 14 amino acids. Germline-derived CDR1 and CDR2 are GKSSPN and SITVG.

A remark on this clone: Genes here carry mouse names. The read stops 1 residue short of the end of the CDR3; the missing end is completed from the germline J gene. The V and J genes are TRBV13-2 and TRBJ2-3; TRBD2 aligns across 11 bases. The germline gives CDR1 NNHNN, CDR2 SYGAGS (reference sequence). With V trimmed by 2 bases and J by 4 bases, 3 bases remained unmatched. The CDR3 length is 15 residues. CDR3 DNA, as far as it was read: TGTGCCAGCGGTGAGTGGGACTGGGGGTCAGAAACGCTGTAT. Its translation: CASGEWDWGSETLY. The entire CDR3 sequence reads CASGEWDWGSETLYF.

To note about this clone: Gene names follow the mouse nomenclature. The read terminates 1 residue before the CDR3 end, so the remaining end is supplied by the germline J gene. V gene TRBV15 combines with J gene TRBJ2-7, with 10 bases matching TRBD2. This CDR3 has 13 amino acids. V trimming: 6 bases; J trimming: 3 bases; junction bases outside the gene matches: 2. Germline V gene lookup returns CDR1 SGHND and CDR2 FRSKSL. The CDR3 sequence is CASSRDWGYEQYF. CDR3 bases read: TGTGCCAGCAGCAGGGACTGGGGCTATGAACAGTAC.

A word on this clone: Gene names and germline refer to mouse. The read terminates 1 residue ahead of where the CDR3 ends, so the germline J gene completes it. The V gene is TRBV31, the J gene TRBJ2-7; 9 nucleotides line up with TRBD2. CDR3 length: 13 amino acids. The V and J ends lost 4 bases and 3 bases, in that order; junction bases with no gene match: 4. The germline V gene has CDR1 GKSSPN and CDR2 SITVG. CDR3: CAWKDWGLYEQYF. Incomplete CDR3 DNA: TGTGCCTGGAAGGACTGGGGCCTCTATGAACAGTAC.

Only one count was recorded for this clone. Gene names are mouse gene names. The CDR3 goes on 1 residue after the read ends, and that part is filled in from the germline J gene. The genes are TRBV12-1 and TRBJ2-5; 9 bases are shared with TRBD1. Germline V lookup: CDR1 SGHSN, CDR2 HYEKVE. CDR3 length equals 13 residues. V lost 3 bases to trimming and J lost 5 bases; unmatched junction nucleotides: 2. This chain's CDR3 is CASSSGQGDTQYF. The sequenced part of the CDR3 DNA is TGTGCCAGCTCTTCGGGACAGGGAGACACCCAGTAC.

Concerning this clone: Gene names are the mouse ones. The sequenced fragment ends 1 residue before the CDR3 boundary, so the rest is inferred from the germline J gene. The V and J genes are TRBV13-3 and TRBJ1-2; the D gene is possibly TRBD1 (6 bases). This CDR3 region has 14 residues. V lost 1 base to trimming and J lost 4 bases, with 11 bases between them. Germline values: CDR1 NNHDY, CDR2 SYVADS. The chain's CDR3 is CASSDRGPGSDYTF. Partial CDR3 DNA: TGTGCCAGCAGTGATCGGGGGCCGGGCTCCGACTACACC.